This TCR beta chain originates from a study of blood T cell repertoires in COVID-19. Overall study context: Acute and convalescent COVID-19 specimens originated in the United States, Italy and Spain. Sources were T cells, B-cell-depleted T cells, or PBMCs; the material itself was cDNA or gDNA.

Germline V lookup: CDR1 LNHDA, CDR2 SQIVND (reference sequence). V was clipped by 7 bases and J by 7 bases, with 10 bases between them. The CDR3 has 11 amino acids. In the original analysis: Quantification of nucleated cells was approximated via reference gene primer amplification. Libraries were prepared by immunoSEQ multiplex PCR; TCRdb keeps only in-frame clonotypes and omits some of them. The V and J calls and the clone size are those of that table, but D and trimming were determined from the DNA. The sample has about 270,000 clones, over 75% seen once; the top ten hold less than 3%. J is TRBJ1-2 and V is TRBV19, with D possibly TRBD1 on 6 matching bases. Sequenced sample: peripheral blood. The sequence was collected from a woman aged 45-59 years with acute or convalescent COVID-19. The CDR3 spells CASTMGAGYTF. The CDR3, as DNA: TGTGCCAGTACTATGGGGGCTGGCTACACCTTC.